This record covers a single TCR beta chain. Its antigen is unidentified. These data originate in a study of CD4 T cells in relation to SARS-CoV-2 and coronaviruses. Across the study: Crossreactive spike epitopes shared across donors were mapped to their HLA restriction. Overall study findings and caveats: About 65% of donors had memory CD4+ clonotypes crossrecognizing SARS-CoV-2 and common cold coronavirus spike. Samples before the pandemic and after infection were not matched within any donor.

V was pared by 8 bases and J by 5 bases, with 21 bases between. Germline loops: CDR1 SNHLY, CDR2 FYNNEI. CDR3 size: 15 residues. Uncultured naive and memory CD4+ T cells supplied DNA for deep TCR-beta sequencing. The method was immunoSEQ multiplex PCR; TCRdb's version includes in-frame clones alone and lacks a portion of them. In the table there are 60,000 to 65,000 clones, about 95% of which are singletons. CD4+ T cells from unexposed donors were obtained before the COVID-19 pandemic (2011-2018). The chain couples TRBV2 to TRBJ2-5; the D call may be TRBD1 or TRBD2 (7 bases each). The sequenced material came from naive CD4+ T cells from PBMCs. Subset in this sample: naive CD4+ T cells isolated by negative enrichment. The sequence was obtained from a human donor in good health. In nucleotides, the CDR3 is TGTGCCAGCCTATCAGGGGGGGGTGTCGGGGAGACCCAGTACTTC. Amino acids: CASLSGGGVGETQYF.